The entry below gives a single TCR beta chain sequence along with its context. Its cognate antigen is unknown. This sample is drawn from a study of T cell repertoires in cytomegalovirus infection. Overall study: It was recently identified HLA-C-restricted and well-studied HLA-B-restricted CMV epitopes that the study used. Both CMV infection and a matching HLA type were indicated by public TCR beta signatures.

General study points: The response measured ex vivo was dominated by TCR beta clonotypes (HLA-C-restricted and CMV-specific). Cumulated frequencies of public TCR beta families served to identify carriers of CMV plus the relevant HLA.

Each CDR3 protein is one row after TCRdb ran MiXCR on the reads. Among a few hundred thousand distinct CDR3 sequences, around 25% were seen once, and the ten largest hold roughly 13%. Looked up from germline, CDR1 is SGHAT and CDR2 is FQNNGV. The V end lost 0 bases, the J end lost 3 bases, and 12 bases lay between the germline ends. The CDR3 is 16 residues long. The chain employs TRBV11-2 and TRBJ2-1, with a weak D call TRBD2 (6 bases). This receptor was obtained from a human donor in good health (CMV status not recorded). Some clones in this sample may be carry-over from other donors' samples. This specimen consisted of cultured PBMCs, obtained from culture after CMV antigen stimulation. The DNA of the CDR3 is TGTGCCAGCAGCTTAGAGCCGCGGGGAGGCTACAATGAGCAGTTCTTC. This codes for CASSLEPRGGYNEQFF.